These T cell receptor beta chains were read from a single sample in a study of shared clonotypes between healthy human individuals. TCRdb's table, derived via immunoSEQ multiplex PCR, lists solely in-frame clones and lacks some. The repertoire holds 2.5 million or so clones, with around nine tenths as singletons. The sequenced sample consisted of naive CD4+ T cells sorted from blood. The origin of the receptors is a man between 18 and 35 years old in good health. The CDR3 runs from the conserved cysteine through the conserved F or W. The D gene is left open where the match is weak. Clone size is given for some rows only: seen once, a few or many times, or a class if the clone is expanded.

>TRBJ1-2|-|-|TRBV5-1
CASSLASGARLNYGYTF
TGCGCCAGCAGCTTGGCCTCAGGGGCTCGCCTGAACTATGGCTACACCTTC
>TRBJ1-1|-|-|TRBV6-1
CASSEGGGEAFF
TGTGCCAGCAGTGAAGGTGGCGGAGAAGCTTTCTTT
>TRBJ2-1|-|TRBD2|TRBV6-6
CATQPPPSGIIEQFF
TGTGCCACCCAACCCCCGCCTAGCGGGATCATTGAGCAGTTCTTC
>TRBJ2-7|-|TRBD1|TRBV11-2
CASSLLGTGGSDEQYF
TGTGCCAGCAGCTTATTGGGGACAGGGGGTTCCGACGAGCAGTACTTC
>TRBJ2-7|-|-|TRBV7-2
CASGVIYEQYF
TGTGCCTCCGGGGTAATTTACGAGCAGTACTTC
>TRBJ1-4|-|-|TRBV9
CASSGIRGEKLFF
TGTGCCAGCAGCGGGATCCGGGGTGAAAAACTGTTTTTT
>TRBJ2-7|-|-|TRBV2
CASSGVPYEQYF
TGTGCCAGCAGTGGAGTGCCCTACGAGCAGTACTTC
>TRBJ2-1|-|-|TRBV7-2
CASSQTWRIHYNEQFF
TGTGCCAGCAGCCAAACCTGGAGGATTCACTACAATGAGCAGTTCTTC
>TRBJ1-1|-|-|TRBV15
CATSREGQKMNTEAFF
TGTGCCACCAGCAGAGAGGGACAAAAAATGAACACTGAAGCTTTCTTT
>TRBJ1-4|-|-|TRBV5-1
CASSLVIGFNEKLFF
TGCGCCAGCAGCTTGGTTATAGGGTTTAATGAAAAACTGTTTTTT
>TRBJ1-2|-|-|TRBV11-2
CASSPDRGHGYTF
TGTGCCAGCAGCCCGGATCGGGGCCATGGCTACACCTTC
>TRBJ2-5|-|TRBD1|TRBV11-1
CASAWTGNQETQYF
TGTGCCAGCGCCTGGACAGGGAACCAAGAGACCCAGTACTTC
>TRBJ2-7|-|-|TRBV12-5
CASGLALSHDPSSAAPPYEQYF
TGTGCTAGTGGTTTGGCACTGTCTCATGATCCCTCCTCGGCCGCTCCGCCGTACGAGCAGTACTTC
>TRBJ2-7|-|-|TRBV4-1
CASSRETVTYEQYF
TGCGCCAGCAGCCGAGAGACAGTTACCTACGAGCAGTACTTC
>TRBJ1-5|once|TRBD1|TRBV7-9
CASSRTGWGQPQHF
TGTGCCAGCAGCAGGACAGGGTGGGGGCAGCCCCAGCATTTT
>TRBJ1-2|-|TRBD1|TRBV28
CASSSTGDGYTF
TGTGCCAGCAGCAGTACAGGGGATGGCTACACCTTC
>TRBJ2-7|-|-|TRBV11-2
CASSLVGRGRDEQYF
TGTGCCAGCAGCTTAGTGGGCAGGGGAAGGGACGAGCAGTACTTC
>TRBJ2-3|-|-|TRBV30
CAWRARASTDTQYF
TGTGCCTGGAGAGCTAGAGCCTCGACAGATACGCAGTATTTT
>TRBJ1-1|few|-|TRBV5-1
CASSYLLGDNTEAFF
TGCGCCAGCAGCTACCTTTTGGGGGACAACACTGAAGCTTTCTTT
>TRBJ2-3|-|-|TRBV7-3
CASSLTISLSDTQYF
TGTGCCAGCAGCTTAACGATTTCCCTCTCAGATACGCAGTATTTT
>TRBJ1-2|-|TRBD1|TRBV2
CASSESGDRGPANYGYTF
TGTGCCAGCAGTGAGTCGGGGGACAGGGGTCCTGCTAACTATGGCTACACCTTC
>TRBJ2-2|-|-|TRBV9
CASRGTGTTNTGELFF
TGTGCCAGCAGAGGCACCGGGACAACGAACACCGGGGAGCTGTTTTTT
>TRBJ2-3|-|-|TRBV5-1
CASRAQRSSSDTQYF
TGCGCCAGCAGGGCCCAGCGGAGCTCGTCTGATACGCAGTATTTT
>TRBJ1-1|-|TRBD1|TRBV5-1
CASSHQGQGVNTEAFF
TGCGCCAGCAGCCACCAGGGACAGGGCGTGAACACTGAAGCTTTCTTT
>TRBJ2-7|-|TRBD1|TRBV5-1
CASSGRTGATYEQYF
TGCGCCAGCAGCGGTCGGACAGGGGCAACCTACGAGCAGTACTTC
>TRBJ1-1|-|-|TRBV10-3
CAISESMVGTEAFF
TGTGCCATCAGTGAGTCGATGGTCGGAACTGAAGCTTTCTTT
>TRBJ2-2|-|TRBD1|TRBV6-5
CASSYTTGGYTGELFF
TGTGCCAGCAGTTACACGACAGGGGGATACACCGGGGAGCTGTTTTTT
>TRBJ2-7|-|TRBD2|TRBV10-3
CAIRPSGGEQYF
TGTGCCATCAGACCTAGCGGGGGGGAGCAGTACTTC
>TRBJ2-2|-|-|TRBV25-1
CASTSGYTGELFF
TGTGCCAGCACGTCAGGGTACACCGGGGAGCTGTTTTTT
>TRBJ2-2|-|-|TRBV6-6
CASSYSATGKLFF
TGTGCCAGCAGTTACTCCGCGACTGGGAAGCTGTTTTTT
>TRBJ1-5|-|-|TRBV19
CASSLGSNQPQHF
TGTGCCAGTAGTCTAGGGAGCAATCAGCCCCAGCATTTT
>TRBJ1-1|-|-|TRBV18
CASSPYGTEAFF
TGTGCCAGCTCACCATATGGGACTGAAGCTTTCTTT
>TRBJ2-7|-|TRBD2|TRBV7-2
CASSLWPGGSNPEQYF
TGTGCCAGCAGCTTATGGCCTGGCGGGAGTAATCCCGAGCAGTACTTC
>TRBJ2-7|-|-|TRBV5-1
CASSLGGNHEQYF
TGCGCCAGCAGCTTAGGGGGGAACCACGAGCAGTACTTC
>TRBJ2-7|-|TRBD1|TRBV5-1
CASSLRQGAYEQYF
TGCGCCAGCAGCTTGAGACAGGGAGCCTACGAGCAGTACTTC
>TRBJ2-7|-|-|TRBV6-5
CASSFIGAYEQYF
TGTGCCAGCAGCTTCATAGGGGCTTACGAGCAGTACTTC